This T cell receptor beta chain came from a study of T cells after yellow fever vaccination. Whole-study findings and limits: The study re-detected most primary-vaccination clones after the booster (approximately 96% CD4, almost 90% CD8). High-abundance clonotypes from the bulk population could contaminate FACS-sorted repertoires. Although the secondary response was weaker, it peaked faster, at day 5 versus 15.

A word on this clonotype: Its antigen is undetermined.

Conversion of TCR transcripts into cDNA relied on 5'RACE template switching, which added a universal primer site and UMIs. MiXCR, run by TCRdb on the 5' RACE reads, gives a single entry per CDR3 protein. The table includes 300,000 to 350,000 distinct CDR3 sequences, less than 9.5% detected once. Germline V gene data show CDR1 as DFQATT and CDR2 as SNEGSKA (reference sequence). This CDR3 is 14 amino acids long. The V end was cut by 3 bases, the J end by 2 bases, with 11 bases between. Sequences were derived from PBMCs, sampled around 45 days after the first yellow fever vaccination. This chain links TRBV20-1 with TRBJ2-1; unclear D gene. The sequence was obtained from a young man who received the YFV17D yellow fever vaccine. The CDR3 region has the DNA TGCAGTGCTAGTTCCAGCAAACCCTACAATGAGCAGTTCTTC. Its translation is CSASSSKPYNEQFF.